The 27 T cell receptor beta chains given below trace back to one sample, sequenced in a study of sequential checkpoint blockade in melanoma. Treatment reported: randomized to nivolumab then ipilimumab (arm A) or the reverse (arm B). Sequenced by immunoSEQ multiplex PCR; TCRdb stores in-frame clones only, minus some. The sample has 19,000 or so clones, roughly 73% seen once. The sample here was CD8+ T cells sorted from blood (inferred from file names), taken from a patient given nivolumab and ipilimumab in sequence. These receptors originate from a human donor with melanoma.

The chain employs TRBV7-7 and TRBJ2-5; D gene unclear. CDR3 size: 14 residues. V was clipped by 3 bases and J by 0 bases, with 8 bases between them. Germline lookup yields CDR1 SSHAT and CDR2 FNYEAQ (reference sequence). CDR3 nucleotide sequence: TGTGCCAGCAGCTTCTCAGTGTACCAAGAGACCCAGTACTTC. Translation: CASSFSVYQETQYF.

As concerns this clone: Different DNA sequences within this sample yield the same CDR3. The CDR3 DNA is TGTGCCAGCAGCCCCGGGGTAGCAACTAATGAAAAACTGTTTTTT. This codes for CASSPGVATNEKLFF. This rearrangement joins TRBV7-3 to TRBJ1-4; D is unresolved. Looked up from germline, CDR1 is SGHTA and CDR2 is FQGTGA. The CDR3 is made up of 15 amino acids. V was pared by 5 bases and J by 0 bases, with 10 bases between.

J is TRBJ2-3 and V is TRBV6-5; D possibly corresponds to TRBD2 (5 bases). CDR3 length equals 14 residues. The V gene's germline CDR1 is MNHEY and CDR2 SVGAGI. V lost 0 bases to trimming and J lost 3 bases, with 7 bases between them. This chain's CDR3 is CASSYSPGTDTQYF. In nucleotides, the CDR3 is TGTGCCAGCAGTTACTCCCCGGGGACAGATACGCAGTATTTT.

By proportion, this clone is medium-sized. V gene TRBV10-3 combines with J gene TRBJ2-2, with TRBD1 identical over 9 bases. With 7 bases clipped from V and 6 bases from J, the junction kept 6 bases outside the gene matches. This CDR3 has 14 amino acids. Per germline, CDR1 ENHRY and CDR2 SYGVKD. The CDR3 here is CAITPGTGPGELFF. The DNA of the CDR3 is TGTGCCATCACCCCCGGGACAGGGCCCGGGGAGCTGTTTTTT.

This clone ranks as medium-sized (0.01 to 0.1%). The rearrangement joins TRBV7-9 to TRBJ2-7; perhaps TRBD1 as D (6 bases). Germline CDR1 SEHNR, CDR2 FQNEAQ (reference sequence). V was pared by 5 bases and J by 2 bases, with 19 bases between. CDR3 length equals 16 residues. The CDR3 region has the DNA TGTGCCAGCAGCCCCTCCCCTCAGGACAGCACCTACGAGCAGTACTTC. Its protein product is CASSPSPQDSTYEQYF.

This clone was counted only a few times. The chain employs TRBV7-9 and TRBJ2-5, with 9 bases that match TRBD2. The V and J ends lost 6 bases and 2 bases, in that order; junction bases with no gene match: 4. Germline CDR1 reads SEHNR; CDR2 reads FQNEAQ (reference sequence). This CDR3 comprises 14 residues. CDR3 bases: TGTGCCAGCAGGAAAGGACTAGCGCAAGAGACCCAGTACTTC. Translated, it gives CASRKGLAQETQYF.

The chain has TRBV5-5 and TRBJ1-5, with 10 bases matching TRBD1. Germline lookup yields CDR1 SGHKS and CDR2 YYEKEE (reference sequence). Trimming cost V 3 bases and J 6 bases; bases outside gene matches: 3. This CDR3 has 14 amino acids. This CDR3 reads CASSSTGGGQPQHF. CDR3 sequence (DNA): TGTGCCAGCAGCTCGACAGGGGGCGGTCAGCCCCAGCATTTT.

The chain uses TRBV7-9 and TRBJ1-1; D perhaps matches TRBD1 (5 bases). This CDR3 is built from 12 residues. With 1 base removed from V and 8 bases from J, the gap between germline ends came to 8 bases. Germline CDR1 reads SEHNR; CDR2 reads FQNEAQ (reference sequence). The CDR3 nucleotides read TGTGCCAGCAGCTTAGGGACACCCGAAGCTTTCTTT. It translates to CASSLGTPEAFF.

The chain recombines TRBV9 with TRBJ2-7; TRBD2 agrees at 8 bases. The J segment lost 0 bases and the V segment lost 5 bases, leaving 13 bases of the junction unmatched. Germline values: CDR1 SGDLS, CDR2 YYNGEE. This CDR3 spans 17 amino acids. The CDR3 DNA follows: TGTGCCAGCAGTTATGGCCCCGGGGGGGAGTCCTCCTACGAGCAGTACTTC. It translates to CASSYGPGGESSYEQYF.

The chain couples TRBV5-4 to TRBJ2-7; 9 nucleotides match TRBD1. Per germline, CDR1 SGHNT and CDR2 YYREEE (reference sequence). This CDR3 contains 14 residues. V shed 7 bases and J 5 bases; nucleotides not matched to a gene: 10. This CDR3 reads CASGGGTGTNEQYF. The CDR3 region has the DNA TGTGCCAGCGGGGGGGGGACAGGGACCAACGAGCAGTACTTC.

The rearrangement joins TRBV4-1 to TRBJ2-1, with D maybe TRBD1 (5 bases). V lost 1 base and J lost 0, with 7 bases in between. The germline gives CDR1 MGHRA, CDR2 YSYEKL. The CDR3 consists of 15 residues. The CDR3 region is CASSQGQSSYNEQFF. The CDR3 nucleotides are TGCGCCAGCAGCCAAGGACAGAGCTCCTACAATGAGCAGTTCTTC.

As concerns this clone: At one of its ends the junction is not consistent with the germline gene, which may arise from a read error. The CDR3, as DNA: TGTGCCAGCAGGGAAGCGGAGCCCTATGGCTACACCTTC. Residues: CASREAEPYGYTF. This chain joins TRBV2 and TRBJ1-2, with no clear D. CDR1 and CDR2 from the germline V gene are SNHLY and FYNNEI. This CDR3 is built from 13 residues.

The chain combines TRBV7-3 with TRBJ1-1; D gene uncertain. The CDR3 runs to 12 residues. The germline V gene has CDR1 SGHTA and CDR2 FQGTGA. The V end lost 0 bases, the J end lost 7 bases, and 6 bases lay between the germline ends. CDR3 in amino acids: CASSLTVGEAFF. In DNA form, the CDR3 reads TGTGCCAGCAGCTTAACGGTCGGTGAAGCTTTCTTT.

The V call is TRBV7-9, the J call TRBJ1-6; a possible D gene is TRBD1 (5 bases). CDR1 and CDR2 from the germline V gene are SEHNR and FQNEAQ (reference sequence). This CDR3 spans 14 amino acids. V shed 3 bases and J shed 6 bases, with 9 bases lying between them. The CDR3 region is CASSFPQGNSPLHF. CDR3 nucleotide sequence: TGTGCCAGCAGCTTCCCGCAGGGTAATTCACCCCTCCACTTT.

This clone was observed at least ten times. V and J are TRBV6-5 and TRBJ2-7, with D hard to call. The CDR3 spans 12 residues. V was pared by 2 bases and J by 7 bases, with 9 bases between. The V gene's germline CDR1 is MNHEY and CDR2 SVGAGI. This CDR3 is CASSYPPQEQYF. CDR3 bases: TGTGCCAGCAGTTACCCCCCTCAGGAGCAGTACTTC.

This clone was observed a handful of times. The CDR3 reads CASRRLGSNQPQHF. The DNA of the CDR3 is TGTGCCAGCAGGCGGCTTGGGAGCAATCAGCCCCAGCATTTT. The genes are TRBV2 and TRBJ1-5; no reliable D call. Per the germline V gene, CDR1 is SNHLY and CDR2 is FYNNEI. There are 14 residues in the CDR3. Trimming took off 6 bases at V and 1 base at J, with 10 bases between the two ends. Full variable domain (missing parts from reference TRBV2 and TRBJ1-5): EPEVTQTPSHQVTQMGQEVILRCVPISNHLYFYWYRQILGQKVEFLVSFYNNEISEKSEIFDDQFSVERPDGSNFTLKIRSTKLEDSAMYFCASRRLGSNQPQHFGDGTRLSIL.

The genes are TRBV10-2 and TRBJ2-1, with D maybe TRBD2 (5 bases). CDR1 and CDR2 (germline): WSHSY, SAAADI. This CDR3 comprises 11 residues. V lost 10 bases, J lost 14 bases, and 18 bases lay in between. The CDR3 coding sequence is TGCGCCACTAAAGAGGGTAGTATCGAGTTCTTC. Translating gives CATKEGSIEFF.

This sequence joins TRBV5-4 and TRBJ2-7; a weak D match, TRBD2 (5 bases). CDR3 length equals 13 residues. Trimming took 2 bases from V and 6 from J, leaving 12 bases between them. Per germline, CDR1 SGHNT and CDR2 YYREEE (reference sequence). The CDR3 nucleotides are TGTGCCAGCAGCTTCGCCTCGGGGTCCGAGCAGTACGTC. It specifies CASSFASGSEQYV.

This clone was found once. The gene calls are TRBV7-9 and TRBJ2-3, with D perhaps TRBD1 (6 bases). Trimming shortened V by 5 bases and J by 8 bases, and 14 bases separated the two germline ends. Per germline, CDR1 SEHNR and CDR2 FQNEAQ (reference sequence). The CDR3 extends over 13 amino acids. CDR3 DNA sequence: TGTGCCAGCAGCACATCAGGGGTCTCTACGCAGTATTTT. Translation gives CASSTSGVSTQYF.

The chain couples TRBV15 to TRBJ2-1, with a tentative D call TRBD2 (6 bases). Between the trimmed V and J ends, which lost 6 bases and 4 bases, there was a span of 16 bases. The germline CDR1 and CDR2 sequences are LNHNV and YYDKDF (reference sequence). CDR3 size: 15 residues. The chain's CDR3 is CATSTRDGTYNEQFF. Written as DNA, the CDR3 is TGTGCCACCAGTACACGGGACGGGACTTACAATGAGCAGTTCTTC.

The chain joins TRBV28 to TRBJ1-5; 8 nucleotides align to TRBD1. CDR3 length: 17 residues. Germline-derived CDR1 and CDR2 are MDHEN and SYDVKM. The junction had 17 bases not matched to a gene; V was cut back by 5 bases and J by 8 bases. The CDR3 sequence: CASSPTLRTGSDKPQHF. The DNA for the CDR3 is TGTGCCAGCAGTCCCACCCTTCGGACAGGGTCTGACAAGCCCCAGCATTTT.

J is TRBJ1-5 and V is TRBV4-3; 9 bases fit TRBD1. The V gene end was trimmed by 0 bases and the J gene end by 7 bases; junction bases not matched to a gene: 4. The CDR3 consists of 15 residues. The germline CDR1 and CDR2 sequences are LGHNA and YSLEER. The CDR3 loop reads CASSQDRTGGQPQHF. CDR3 sequence (DNA): TGCGCCAGCAGCCAAGATAGAACAGGGGGCCAGCCCCAGCATTTT.

This clone has only one observation. V gene TRBV2 combines with J gene TRBJ1-5; 7 nucleotides match TRBD1. The CDR3 consists of 15 residues. V lost 6 bases to trimming and J lost 4 bases; unmatched junction nucleotides: 9. Germline loops: CDR1 SNHLY, CDR2 FYNNEI. CDR3 sequence reads: CASRPGQVFNQPQHF. The DNA of the CDR3 is TGTGCCAGCAGACCAGGACAGGTGTTTAATCAGCCCCAGCATTTT. The full variable domain, completed using reference TRBV2 and TRBJ1-5, is EPEVTQTPSHQVTQMGQEVILRCVPISNHLYFYWYRQILGQKVEFLVSFYNNEISEKSEIFDDQFSVERPDGSNFTLKIRSTKLEDSAMYFCASRPGQVFNQPQHFGDGTRLSIL.

The chain uses TRBV6-5 and TRBJ1-1, with 7 nucleotides matching TRBD1. The CDR3 extends over 14 amino acids. Unmatched junction bases numbered 14, after V lost 6 bases and J lost 10 bases. Germline CDR1 reads MNHEY; CDR2 reads SVGAGI. The CDR3 nucleotides read TGTGCCAGCAGCGACGGAGGACAGGCCCTTGGAGCTTTCTTT. It encodes CASSDGGQALGAFF.

The genes are TRBV27 and TRBJ1-4; D unresolved. Trimming removed 2 bases from V and 7 bases from J, with 14 bases in between. The CDR3 runs to 15 residues. Germline CDR1 and CDR2: MNHEY and SMNVEV (reference sequence). CDR3 in amino acids: CASSLSGSLGEKLFF. In DNA form, the CDR3 reads TGTGCCAGCAGTTTAAGCGGCTCCTTGGGTGAAAAACTGTTTTTT.

The chain recombines TRBV6-4 with TRBJ1-1, with 9 bases that match TRBD1. CDR3 size: 14 residues. V was clipped by 6 bases and J by 1 base; unmatched bases: 3. CDR1 and CDR2 (germline): MRHNA, SNTAGT. The CDR3 bases are TGTGCCAGCAGGACAGGGGGAGGGAACACTGAAGCTTTCTTT. Amino acid sequence: CASRTGGGNTEAFF.

This clone was observed a single time. The V gene is TRBV5-6, the J gene TRBJ1-1; the match to TRBD1 covers 10 bases. The CDR3 loop spans 14 amino acids. CDR1 is SGHDT, CDR2 YYEEEE, per germline. The V gene end was trimmed by 3 bases and the J gene end by 11 bases; junction bases not matched to a gene: 10. For the CDR3, the DNA is TGTGCCAGCAGCTCCGGGACAGGGGTTTTGTATGCTTTCTTT. Its protein product is CASSSGTGVLYAFF.